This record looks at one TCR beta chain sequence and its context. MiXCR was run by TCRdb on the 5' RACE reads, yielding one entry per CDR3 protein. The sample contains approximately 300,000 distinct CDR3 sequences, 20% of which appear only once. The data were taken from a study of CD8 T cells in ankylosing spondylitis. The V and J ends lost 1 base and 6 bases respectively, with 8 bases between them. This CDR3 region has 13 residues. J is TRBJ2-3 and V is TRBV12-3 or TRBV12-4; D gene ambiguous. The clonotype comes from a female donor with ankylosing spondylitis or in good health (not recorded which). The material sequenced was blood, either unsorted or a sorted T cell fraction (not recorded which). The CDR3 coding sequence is TGTGCCAGCAGTTTAGGGCTGCGGGATACGCAGTATTTT. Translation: CASSLGLRDTQYF.